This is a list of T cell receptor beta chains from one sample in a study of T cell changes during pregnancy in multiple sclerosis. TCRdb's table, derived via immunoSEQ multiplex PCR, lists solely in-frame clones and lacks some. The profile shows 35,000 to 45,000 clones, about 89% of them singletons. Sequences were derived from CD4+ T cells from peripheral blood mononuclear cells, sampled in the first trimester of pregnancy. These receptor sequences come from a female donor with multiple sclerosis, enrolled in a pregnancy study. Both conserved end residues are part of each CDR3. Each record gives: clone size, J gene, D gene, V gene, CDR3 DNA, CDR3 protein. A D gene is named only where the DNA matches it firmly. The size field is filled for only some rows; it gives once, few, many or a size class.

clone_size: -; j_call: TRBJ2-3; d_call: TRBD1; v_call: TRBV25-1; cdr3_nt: TGTGCCAGCAGGGCAGACAGGGGGAAGACAGATACGCAGTATTTT; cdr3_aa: CASRADRGKTDTQYF
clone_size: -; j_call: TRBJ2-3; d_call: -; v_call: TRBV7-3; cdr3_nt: TGTGCCAGCAGCCTCGGGACTAGCACAGATACGCAGTATTTT; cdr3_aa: CASSLGTSTDTQYF
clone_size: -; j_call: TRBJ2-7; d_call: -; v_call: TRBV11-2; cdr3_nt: TGTGCCAGCAGCACGGATATGGGCAGTTCCTACGAGCAGTACTTC; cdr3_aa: CASSTDMGSSYEQYF
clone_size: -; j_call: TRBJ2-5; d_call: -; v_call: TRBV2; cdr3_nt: TGTGCCAGCAGTGAGGGGTACAGGGCTGAAGAGACCCAGTACTTC; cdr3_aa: CASSEGYRAEETQYF
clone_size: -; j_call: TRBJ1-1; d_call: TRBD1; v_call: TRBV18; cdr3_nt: TGTGCCAGCTCACCATTGGGAACAGGGGGCGGGAACACTGAAGCTTTCTTT; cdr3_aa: CASSPLGTGGGNTEAFF
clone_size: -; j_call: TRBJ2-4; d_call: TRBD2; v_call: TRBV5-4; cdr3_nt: TGTGCCAGCAGCTTGGCCAAGGGACTAGCGGATTCCCAGGGGAACATTCAGTACTTC; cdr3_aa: CASSLAKGLADSQGNIQYF
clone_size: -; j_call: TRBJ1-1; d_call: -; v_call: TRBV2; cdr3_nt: TGTGCCAGCAAAACCGTTCTAGGATACACTGAAGCTTTCTTT; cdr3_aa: CASKTVLGYTEAFF
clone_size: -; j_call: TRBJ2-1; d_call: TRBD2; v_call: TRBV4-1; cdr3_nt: TGCGCCAGCAGCCAAGATGGGAGGGCAGCCTACAATGAGCAGTTCTTC; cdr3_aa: CASSQDGRAAYNEQFF
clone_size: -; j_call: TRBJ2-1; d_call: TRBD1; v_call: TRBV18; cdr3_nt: TGTGCCAGCTCAGCGGGGACAGGGAGGCGGGCTGAGCAGTTCTTC; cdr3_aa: CASSAGTGRRAEQFF
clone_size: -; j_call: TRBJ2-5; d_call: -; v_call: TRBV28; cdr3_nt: TGTGCCAGCAGGGGCACAAGAGAGACCCAGTACTTC; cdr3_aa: CASRGTRETQYF
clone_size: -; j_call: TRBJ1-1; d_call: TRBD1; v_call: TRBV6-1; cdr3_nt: TGTGCCAGCAGTGAAAACAGGGGGCTTACTGAAGCTTTCTTT; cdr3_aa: CASSENRGLTEAFF
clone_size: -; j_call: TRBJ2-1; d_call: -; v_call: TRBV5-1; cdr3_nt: TGCGCCAGCAGCAACGCCGGACAGTACAATGAGCAGTTCTTC; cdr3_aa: CASSNAGQYNEQFF
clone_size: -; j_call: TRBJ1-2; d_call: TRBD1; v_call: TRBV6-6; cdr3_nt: TGTGCCAGCACGGGACAGGCTCCCTATGGCTACACCTTC; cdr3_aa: CASTGQAPYGYTF
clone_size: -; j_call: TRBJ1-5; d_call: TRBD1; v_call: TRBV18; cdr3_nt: TGTGCCAGCTCACCACTCTCCGGGACAGATCAGCCCCAGCATTTT; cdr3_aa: CASSPLSGTDQPQHF
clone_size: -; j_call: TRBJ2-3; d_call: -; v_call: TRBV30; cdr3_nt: TGTGCCTGGAGTGACGGAGGCACAGATACGCAGTATTTT; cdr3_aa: CAWSDGGTDTQYF
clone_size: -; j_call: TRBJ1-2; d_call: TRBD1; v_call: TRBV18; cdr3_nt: TGTGCCAGCTCACCGGGACAGCAGTATGGCTACACCTTC; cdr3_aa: CASSPGQQYGYTF
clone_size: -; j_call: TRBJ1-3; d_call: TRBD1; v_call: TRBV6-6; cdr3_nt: TGTGCCAGCACAGAACCGGGACAGGGCCACACCATATATTTT; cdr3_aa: CASTEPGQGHTIYF
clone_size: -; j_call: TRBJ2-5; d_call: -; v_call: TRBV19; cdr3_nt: TGTGCCAGTAGTATCGGAGGGTCGTACCAAGAGACCCAGTACTTC; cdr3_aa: CASSIGGSYQETQYF
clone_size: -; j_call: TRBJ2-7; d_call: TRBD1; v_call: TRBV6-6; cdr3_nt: TGTGCCAGCAGTTACTCGATTAACAGGGGGGTTTACGAGCAGTACTTC; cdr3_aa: CASSYSINRGVYEQYF
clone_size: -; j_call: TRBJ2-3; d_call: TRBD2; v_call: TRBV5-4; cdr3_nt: TGTGCCAGCAGCCCCGGGACTAGCGGGAGTCAGGGGACAGATACGCAGTATTTT; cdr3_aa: CASSPGTSGSQGTDTQYF
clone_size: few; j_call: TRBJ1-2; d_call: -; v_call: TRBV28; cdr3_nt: TGTGCCAGCAGCAAGCCCCGGGGGGGCGGAGGGGATGGCTACACCTTC; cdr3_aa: CASSKPRGGGGDGYTF
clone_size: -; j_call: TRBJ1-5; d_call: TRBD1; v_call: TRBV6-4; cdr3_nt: TGTGCCAGCAGCGTGGACAGGGGGACTCAGCCCCAGCATTTT; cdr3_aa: CASSVDRGTQPQHF
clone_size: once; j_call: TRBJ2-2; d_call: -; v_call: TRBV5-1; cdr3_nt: TGCGCCAGCAGCTTGGGGTCAGGGAACACCGGGGAGCTGTTTTTT; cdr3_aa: CASSLGSGNTGELFF
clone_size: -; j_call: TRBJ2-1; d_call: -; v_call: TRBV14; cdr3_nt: TGTGCCAGCAGCTTCCGAACGCTAGCAGCTGGCTCCTACAATGAGCAGTTCTTC; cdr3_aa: CASSFRTLAAGSYNEQFF
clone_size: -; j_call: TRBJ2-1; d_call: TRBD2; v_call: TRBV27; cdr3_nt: TGTGCCACCAGAGGACTAGCGGGAGGCTTGGAGCAGTTCTTC; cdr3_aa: CATRGLAGGLEQFF
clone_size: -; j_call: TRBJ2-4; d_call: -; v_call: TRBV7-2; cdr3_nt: TGTGCCAGCAGCTCTAGAGGGGACACTTTAGCCAAAAACATTCAGTACTTC; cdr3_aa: CASSSRGDTLAKNIQYF
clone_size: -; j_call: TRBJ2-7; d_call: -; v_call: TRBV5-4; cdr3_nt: TGTGCCAGCAGCTTTGGAGGGGGCGCAGCGTGGGGTTACGAGCAGTACTTC; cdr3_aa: CASSFGGGAAWGYEQYF
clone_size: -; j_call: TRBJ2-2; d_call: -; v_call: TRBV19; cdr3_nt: TGTGCCAGTAGTCCGACAGGGAGGTACACCGGGGAGCTGTTTTTT; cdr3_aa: CASSPTGRYTGELFF
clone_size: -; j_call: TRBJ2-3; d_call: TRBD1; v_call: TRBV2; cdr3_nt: TGTGCCAGCAATGCCATGGTCAGGGGGCGAACAGATACGCAGTATTTT; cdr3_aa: CASNAMVRGRTDTQYF
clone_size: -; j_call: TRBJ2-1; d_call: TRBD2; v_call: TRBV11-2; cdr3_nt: TGTGCCAGCAGCCAACTAGCGGGTGCTTACAATGAGCAGTTCTTC; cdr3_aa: CASSQLAGAYNEQFF
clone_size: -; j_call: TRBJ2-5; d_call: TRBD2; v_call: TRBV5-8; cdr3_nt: TGTGCCAGCAGCCGTTACATCCTGGGGGGGATAGCCCAGTACTTC; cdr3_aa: CASSRYILGGIAQYF
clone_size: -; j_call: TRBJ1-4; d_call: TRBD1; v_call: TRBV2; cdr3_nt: TGTGCCAGCAGGGAGACAGGGGTGTTCGAAAAACTGTTTTTT; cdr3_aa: CASRETGVFEKLFF
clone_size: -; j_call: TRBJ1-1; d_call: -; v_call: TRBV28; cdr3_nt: TGTGCCAGTCGGGAAAGGCTTTCCTCTGAAGCTTTCTTT; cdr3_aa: CASRERLSSEAFF
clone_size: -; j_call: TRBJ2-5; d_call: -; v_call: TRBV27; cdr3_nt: TGTGCCAGCAGTCAGCCGGGGTCCCGAGGGATAGGGACCCAGTACTTC; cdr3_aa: CASSQPGSRGIGTQYF
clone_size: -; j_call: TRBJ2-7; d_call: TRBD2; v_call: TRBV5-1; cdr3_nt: TGCGCCAGCAACCGAGGACTAGCAGAATCCGAGCAGTACTTC; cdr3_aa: CASNRGLAESEQYF
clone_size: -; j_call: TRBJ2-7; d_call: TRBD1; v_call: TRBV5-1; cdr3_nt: TGCGCCAGCAGCCTAAGACAGGGGAGGTCCGAGCAGTACTTC; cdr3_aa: CASSLRQGRSEQYF
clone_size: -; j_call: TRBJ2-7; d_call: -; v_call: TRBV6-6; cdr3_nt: TGTGCCAGTCATCAGGGGCAGTCCTACGAGCAGTACTTC; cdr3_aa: CASHQGQSYEQYF
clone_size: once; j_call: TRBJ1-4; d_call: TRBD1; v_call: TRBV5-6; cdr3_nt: TGTGCCAGCAGCCTCCGATTAAGGGACAGTAATGAAAAACTGTTTTTT; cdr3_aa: CASSLRLRDSNEKLFF
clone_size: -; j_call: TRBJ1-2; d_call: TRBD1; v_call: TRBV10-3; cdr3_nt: TGTGCCATCAGTGACCGGGACAGGGGCTTCTACTATGGCTACACCTTC; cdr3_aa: CAISDRDRGFYYGYTF
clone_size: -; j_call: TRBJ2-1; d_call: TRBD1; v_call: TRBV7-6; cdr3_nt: TGTGCCAGCAGCACTGGACAGGGGGCGGGCTACAATGAGCAGTTCTTC; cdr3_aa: CASSTGQGAGYNEQFF
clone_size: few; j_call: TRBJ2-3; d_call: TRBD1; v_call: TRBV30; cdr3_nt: TGTGCCTGGAGTCTCTTCGCAGGGGGTTCCTCAGATACGCAGTATTTT; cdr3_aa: CAWSLFAGGSSDTQYF
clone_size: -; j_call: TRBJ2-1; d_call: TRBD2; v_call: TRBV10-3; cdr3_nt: TGTGCCATCAGTACCCCCCTGAGCGGGAGAGATGAGCAGTTCTTC; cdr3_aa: CAISTPLSGRDEQFF
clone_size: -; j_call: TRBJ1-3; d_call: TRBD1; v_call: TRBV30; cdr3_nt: TGTGCCTGGAGTTATACAGGGGGTTTCTCTGGAAACACCATATATTTT; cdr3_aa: CAWSYTGGFSGNTIYF
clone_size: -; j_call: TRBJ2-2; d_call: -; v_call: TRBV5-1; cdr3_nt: TGCGCCAGCAGCTTGCGCCCCTATACCGGGGAGCTGTTTTTT; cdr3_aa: CASSLRPYTGELFF
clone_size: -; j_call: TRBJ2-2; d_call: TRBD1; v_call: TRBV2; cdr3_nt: TGTGCCAGCAGGGGCGGACAGGGGCGAATCACCGGGGAGCTGTTTTTT; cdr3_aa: CASRGGQGRITGELFF
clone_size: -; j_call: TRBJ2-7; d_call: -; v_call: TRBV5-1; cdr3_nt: TGCGCCACCATACGGGATCATCCGAATGTCCAGCAGTACTTC; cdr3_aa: CATIRDHPNVQQYF
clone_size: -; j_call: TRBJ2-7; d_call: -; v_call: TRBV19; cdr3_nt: TGTGCCACCCGCAGGGGTTACGAGCAGTACTTC; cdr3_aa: CATRRGYEQYF
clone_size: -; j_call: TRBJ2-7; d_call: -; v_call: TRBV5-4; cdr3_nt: TGTGCCAGCAGCTTGGGGCAGGGGCGGAACGAGCAGTACTTC; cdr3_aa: CASSLGQGRNEQYF
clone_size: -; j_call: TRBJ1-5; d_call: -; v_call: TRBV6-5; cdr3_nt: TGTGCCAGCAGACGTTTCTCGGGGCCCCAGCATTTT; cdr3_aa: CASRRFSGPQHF
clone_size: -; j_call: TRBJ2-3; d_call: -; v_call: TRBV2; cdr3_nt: TGTGCCAGCAGTGAACAGGGGGTGGAGGGAGATACGCAGTATTTT; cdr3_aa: CASSEQGVEGDTQYF
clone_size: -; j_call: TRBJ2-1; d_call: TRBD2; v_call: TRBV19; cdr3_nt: TGTGCCAGTGCCTTAGCGGGGCCGGCGCACTACAATGAGCAGTTCTTC; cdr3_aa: CASALAGPAHYNEQFF
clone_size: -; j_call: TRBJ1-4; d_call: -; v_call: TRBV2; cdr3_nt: TGTGCCAGCAAAAGACAGGTTTCGGGGGAAAAACTGTTTTTT; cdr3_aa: CASKRQVSGEKLFF
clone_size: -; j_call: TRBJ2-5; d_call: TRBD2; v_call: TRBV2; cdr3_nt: TGTGCCAACAGGAGGGGGGCTAGCGGGTTAGAGACCCAGTACTTC; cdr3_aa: CANRRGASGLETQYF
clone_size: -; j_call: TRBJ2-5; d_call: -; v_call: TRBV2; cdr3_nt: TGTGCCAGCGGAAGTGGGCAGGGGAGCTGGCAAGAGACCCAGTACTTC; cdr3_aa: CASGSGQGSWQETQYF
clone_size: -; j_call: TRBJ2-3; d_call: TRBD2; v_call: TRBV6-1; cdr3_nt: TGTGCCAGCAGTGGGGAGGGCAGGAGCACAGATACGCAGTATTTT; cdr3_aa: CASSGEGRSTDTQYF